These 26 T cell receptor beta chains originate from one sample sequenced in a study of blood T cell repertoires in COVID-19. The method was immunoSEQ multiplex PCR; TCRdb's version includes in-frame clones alone and lacks a portion of them. The table records approximately 200,000 clones, roughly 80% of them present only once. Material for sequencing was peripheral blood. The receptors stem from a woman younger than 45 who had recovered from COVID-19.

The chain has TRBV30 and TRBJ2-2; D uncertain. This CDR3 is built from 16 residues. The germline gives CDR1 GTSNPN, CDR2 SVGIG (reference sequence). Trimming removed 2 bases from V and 5 bases from J, with 18 bases in between. The CDR3 spells CAWSTVEQAWTGELFF. The DNA of the CDR3 is TGTGCCTGGAGTACTGTTGAGCAGGCTTGGACCGGGGAGCTGTTTTTT. Using reference TRBV30 and TRBJ2-2 for the parts outside the CDR3, the full variable domain is SQTIHQWPATLVQPVGSPLSLECTVEGTSNPNLYWYRQAAGRGLQLLFYSVGIGQISSEVPQNLSASRPQDRQFILSSKKLLLSDSGFYLCAWSTVEQAWTGELFFGEGSRLTVL.

V and J are TRBV21-1 and TRBJ1-2; the table's D gene call, TRBD1, was not cross checked with the DNA. TRBV21-1 corresponds to a pseudogene. The CDR3 loop spans 16 amino acids. The CDR3 DNA is TGTGCCAGCAGCAATTCCGGGACAGGGTCCCACTATGGCTACACCTTC. Its protein product is CASSNSGTGSHYGYTF.

This chain uses TRBV14 with TRBJ2-7; tentatively, D is TRBD2 (5 bases). Trimming took off 1 base at V and 5 bases at J, with 12 bases between the two ends. CDR1 is SGHDN and CDR2 is FVKESK in the germline V gene. CDR3 length equals 14 residues. The CDR3 bases are TGTGCCAGCAGCCAAGCACTAGTAATGCACGAGCAGTACTTC. The encoded protein is CASSQALVMHEQYF.

The chain recombines TRBV9 with TRBJ2-6, with TRBD1 as a possible D gene (5 bases). The CDR3 is 19 amino acids. Germline CDR1 SGDLS, CDR2 YYNGEE. V was clipped by 0 bases and J by 0 bases, with 16 bases between them. CDR3 nucleotides: TGTGCCAGCAGCGTAGGGCTCACAGGATACGCCTCTGGGGCCAACGTCCTGACTTTC. It yields the protein CASSVGLTGYASGANVLTF.

This chain joins TRBV4-1 and TRBJ2-6, with 9 nucleotides matching TRBD1. In germline, CDR1 is MGHRA, CDR2 YSYEKL. V trimming: 4 bases; J trimming: 0 bases; junction bases outside the gene matches: 4. This CDR3 contains 17 residues. As DNA, the CDR3 is TGCGCCAGCAGCCCTTGGACAGGGGTCTCTGGGGCCAACGTCCTGACTTTC. It specifies CASSPWTGVSGANVLTF.

The DNA of the CDR3 is TGTGCCAGCAGTTCCCCGGGGGGGGCGAATTCACCCCTCCACTTT. Encoded protein: CASSSPGGANSPLHF. This sequence joins TRBV28 and TRBJ1-6; possible D gene TRBD1, 6 bases. The germline V gene encodes CDR1 MDHEN and CDR2 SYDVKM. There are 15 residues in the CDR3. The V gene lost 4 bases and the J gene lost 7 bases, with 14 bases spanning the gap.

This chain joins TRBV9 and TRBJ2-1, with a tentative D call TRBD1 (6 bases). V gave up 4 bases and J gave up 8 bases, with 16 bases separating them. The CDR3 has 14 residues. Germline V CDR1 and CDR2: SGDLS, YYNGEE. CDR3 in DNA: TGTGCCAGCAGCCGAAACACAGGGATATATGAGCAGTTCTTC. Its protein product is CASSRNTGIYEQFF.

The chain recombines TRBV28 with TRBJ2-3; no firm D call. V gave up 3 bases and J gave up 5 bases, with 9 bases separating them. The V gene's germline CDR1 is MDHEN and CDR2 SYDVKM. The CDR3 is 13 residues long. CDR3 loop: CASSLAGRDTQYF. The CDR3 DNA sequence: TGTGCCAGCAGTTTGGCAGGTCGAGATACGCAGTATTTT.

The chain combines TRBV6-5 with TRBJ2-7; a weak D match, TRBD1 (6 bases). The V end was cut by 6 bases, the J end by 3 bases, with 15 bases between. CDR3 length: 14 residues. Germline V gene sequence: CDR1 MNHEY, CDR2 SVGAGI. The CDR3 DNA reads TGTGCCAGCAGGAGGGCAGGGGTCCACTACGAGCAGTACTTC. This encodes CASRRAGVHYEQYF.

The rearrangement uses TRBV5-1 and TRBJ2-7; 8 bases are shared with TRBD1. V gave up 5 bases and J gave up 2 bases; unmatched junction bases: 6. This CDR3 region has 14 residues. Germline CDR1 and CDR2: SGHRS and YFSETQ. For the CDR3, the DNA is TGCGCCAGCAGTCCAGACAGGGGACCCTACGAGCAGTACTTC. This codes for CASSPDRGPYEQYF.

V is TRBV30 and J is TRBJ1-4; a weak D match, TRBD1 (6 bases). The CDR3 length is 13 residues. The V gene's germline CDR1 is GTSNPN and CDR2 SVGIG (reference sequence). The V end was cut by 0 bases, the J end by 8 bases, with 10 bases between. CDR3 nucleotide sequence: TGTGCCTGGAGTGTCAGCAGGGGCGAAAAACTGTTTTTT. This translates into CAWSVSRGEKLFF.

This clone was counted a single time. The V call is TRBV19, the J call TRBJ2-1; TRBD2 agrees at 7 bases. Germline CDR1 reads LNHDA; CDR2 reads SQIVND (reference sequence). The CDR3 extends over 15 amino acids. With 4 bases clipped from V and 7 bases from J, the junction kept 10 bases outside the gene matches. CDR3 nucleotides: TGTGCCAGTAGTACCCTCGTGGGAGCGGGGAATGAGCAGTTCTTC. As protein: CASSTLVGAGNEQFF.

V is TRBV7-9 and J is TRBJ2-1; the match to TRBD2 covers 13 bases. Germline V lookup: CDR1 SEHNR, CDR2 FQNEAQ (reference sequence). The ends lost 8 bases at V and 8 bases at J; junction bases unmatched: 9. The CDR3 is 15 amino acids. CDR3 nucleotide sequence: TGTGCCAGCCGGCGGACTAGCGGGAGCGTCCATGAGCAGTTCTTC. Amino acid sequence: CASRRTSGSVHEQFF.

Note on this clone: Other nucleotide sequences from this sample produce the same CDR3. The rearrangement uses TRBV5-1 and TRBJ1-3; no clear D gene. Germline V CDR1 and CDR2: SGHRS, YFSETQ. Trimming left V 3 bases short and J 4 bases short, with 14 bases between. This CDR3 has 15 amino acids. CDR3 in DNA: TGCGCCAGCAGCTCACGGAGTGGGTCAGGAAACACCATATATTTT. This translates into CASSSRSGSGNTIYF.

The rearrangement uses TRBV7-6 and TRBJ2-7; D is possibly TRBD2 (6 bases). Trimming took off 1 base at V and 4 bases at J, with 11 bases between the two ends. This CDR3 spans 14 amino acids. CDR1 is SGHVS, CDR2 FNYEAQ, per germline. CDR3 residues: CASSLDAGNYEQYF. CDR3 DNA sequence: TGTGCCAGCAGCTTAGATGCGGGGAATTACGAGCAGTACTTC.

V is TRBV18 and J is TRBJ2-7, with D perhaps TRBD2 (7 bases). This CDR3 has 17 residues. V was pared by 3 bases and J by 0 bases, with 18 bases between. In germline, CDR1 is KGHSH, CDR2 LQKENI. CDR3 bases: TGTGCCAGCTCACCTCCCCGCGGGGGCGGGAGCTCCTACGAGCAGTACTTC. Translated, it gives CASSPPRGGGSSYEQYF. The whole variable domain, remainder taken from reference TRBV18 and TRBJ2-7, is NAGVMQNPRHLVRRRGQEARLRCSPMKGHSHVYWYRQLPEEGLKFMVYLQKENIIDESGMPKERFSAEFPKEGPSILRIQQVVRGDSAAYFCASSPPRGGGSSYEQYFGPGTRLTVT.

This clone was counted a single time. In nucleotides, the CDR3 is TGTGCCAGCAGCTTAGTGTTGGCGTCTAGCGGGAGGGCCTACGAGCAGTACTTC. Its protein is CASSLVLASSGRAYEQYF. This chain links TRBV7-2 with TRBJ2-7, with 12 positions matching TRBD2. The trim removed 1 base at V and 2 bases at J, leaving 9 bases unmatched. The CDR3 has 18 amino acids. Germline loops: CDR1 SGHTA, CDR2 FQGNSA.

V and J are TRBV7-9 and TRBJ2-7; possible D gene TRBD2, 6 bases. V was shortened by 0 bases and J by 5 bases, with 11 bases between the two germline ends. This CDR3 comprises 14 residues. Germline CDR1 and CDR2: SEHNR and FQNEAQ (reference sequence). The CDR3, as DNA: TGTGCCAGCAGCTTAGCCGAGGGCGGGGACGAGCAGTACTTC. As protein: CASSLAEGGDEQYF. The variable domain in full, completed from reference TRBV7-9 and TRBJ2-7, reads DTGVSQNPRHKITKRGQNVTFRCDPISEHNRLYWYRQTLGQGPEFLTYFQNEAQLEKSRLLSDRFSAERPKGSFSTLEIQRTEQGDSAMYLCASSLAEGGDEQYFGPGTRLTVT.

V is TRBV30 and J is TRBJ1-3; D may be TRBD1 (5 bases). V was pared by 3 bases and J by 5 bases, with 20 bases between. The germline gives CDR1 GTSNPN, CDR2 SVGIG (reference sequence). There are 16 residues in the CDR3. The CDR3 reads CAWSLGGVPKRNTIYF. The CDR3 DNA is TGTGCCTGGAGCTTGGGGGGGGTGCCGAAAAGAAACACCATATATTTT.

The sample holds many counts of this clone. CDR3 sequence reads: CASGGYYEQYF. CDR3 DNA sequence: TGTGCCAGCGGAGGGTACTACGAGCAGTACTTC. The chain has TRBV7-9 and TRBJ2-7, with D possibly matching TRBD2 (6 bases). V was trimmed by 8 bases and J by 3 bases, leaving 8 bases between them. The germline V gene has CDR1 SEHNR and CDR2 FQNEAQ (reference sequence). The CDR3 runs to 11 residues.

The chain employs TRBV5-4 and TRBJ2-6; D is unclear. V dropped 0 bases and J dropped 0 bases, with 4 bases sitting between them. Germline CDR1 is SGHNT and CDR2 is YYREEE (reference sequence). The CDR3 has 15 amino acids. The CDR3 protein is CASSLAVSGANVLTF. The CDR3 DNA is TGTGCCAGCAGCTTGGCGGTCTCTGGGGCCAACGTCCTGACTTTC.

The chain uses TRBV28 and TRBJ1-3, with D hard to call. Germline loops: CDR1 MDHEN, CDR2 SYDVKM. With 3 bases removed from V and 2 bases from J, the gap between germline ends came to 5 bases. The CDR3 is 13 amino acids. CDR3 bases: TGTGCCAGCAGTTTCGGGGCTGGAAACACCATATATTTT. Amino acids: CASSFGAGNTIYF.

V gene TRBV27 combines with J gene TRBJ2-7; 7 nucleotides agree with TRBD1. From germline, CDR1 is MNHEY and CDR2 SMNVEV (reference sequence). The CDR3 sequence is 15 residues long. J gave up 2 bases and V 8 bases, and 12 bases lay outside the gene matches. As DNA, the CDR3 is TGTGCCAGCGGGCCGTTGACAGGGTCTCCCTACGAGCAGTACTTC. It translates to CASGPLTGSPYEQYF.

The chain carries TRBV7-3 and TRBJ1-2; 7 nucleotides match TRBD1. The CDR3 sequence is 17 residues long. Unmatched junction bases numbered 7, after V lost 0 bases and J lost 0 bases. Germline CDR1 SGHTA, CDR2 FQGTGA. The CDR3 region has the DNA TGTGCCAGCAGCTTAACCTATTCCGGGACAGCTAACTATGGCTACACCTTC. Its protein product is CASSLTYSGTANYGYTF.

This rearrangement joins TRBV28 to TRBJ2-6; the D is unclear. Per the germline V gene, CDR1 is MDHEN and CDR2 is SYDVKM. V was shortened by 10 bases and J by 4 bases, with 11 bases between the two germline ends. CDR3 length: 13 residues. The CDR3 DNA follows: TGTGCCAACGGTCCCTTGGGGGCCAACGTCCTGACTTTC. Translated: CANGPLGANVLTF.

J is TRBJ1-2 and V is TRBV5-1; D is uncertain. Trimming stripped 0 bases from V and 7 bases from J, with 10 bases between. The CDR3 extends over 13 amino acids. Germline CDR1 reads SGHRS; CDR2 reads YFSETQ. CDR3 residues: CASSLGWQSGYTF. The CDR3 nucleotides are TGCGCCAGCAGCTTGGGTTGGCAGTCTGGCTACACCTTC. Combining the CDR3 with reference TRBV5-1 and TRBJ1-2 gives the whole variable domain KAGVTQTPRYLIKTRGQQVTLSCSPISGHRSVSWYQQTPGQGLQFLFEYFSETQRNKGNFPGRFSGRQFSNSRSEMNVSTLELGDSALYLCASSLGWQSGYTFGSGTRLTVV.